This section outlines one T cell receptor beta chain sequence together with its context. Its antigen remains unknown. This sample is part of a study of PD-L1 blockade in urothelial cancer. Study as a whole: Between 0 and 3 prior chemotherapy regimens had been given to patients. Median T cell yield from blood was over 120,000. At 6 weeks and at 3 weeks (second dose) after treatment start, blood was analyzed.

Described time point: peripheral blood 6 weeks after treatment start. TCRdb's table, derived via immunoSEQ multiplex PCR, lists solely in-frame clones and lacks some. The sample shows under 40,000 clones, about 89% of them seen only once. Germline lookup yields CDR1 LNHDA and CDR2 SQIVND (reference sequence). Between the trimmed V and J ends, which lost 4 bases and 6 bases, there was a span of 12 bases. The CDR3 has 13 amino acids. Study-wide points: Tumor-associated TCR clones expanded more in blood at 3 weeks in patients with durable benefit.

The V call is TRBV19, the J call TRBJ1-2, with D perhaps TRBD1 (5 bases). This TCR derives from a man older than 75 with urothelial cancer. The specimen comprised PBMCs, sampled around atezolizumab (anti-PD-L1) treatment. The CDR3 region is CASSSRAGNGYTF. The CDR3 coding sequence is TGTGCCAGTAGTAGTCGGGCAGGGAATGGCTACACCTTC.